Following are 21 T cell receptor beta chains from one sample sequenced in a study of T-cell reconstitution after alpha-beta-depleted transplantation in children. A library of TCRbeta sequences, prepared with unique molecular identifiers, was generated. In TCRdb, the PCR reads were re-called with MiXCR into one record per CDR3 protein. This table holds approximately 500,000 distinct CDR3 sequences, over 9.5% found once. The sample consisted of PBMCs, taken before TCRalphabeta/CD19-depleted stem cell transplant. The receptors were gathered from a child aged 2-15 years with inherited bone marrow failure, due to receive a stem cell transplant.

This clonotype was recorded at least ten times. CDR3 in amino acids: CASSSLAGGPQETQYF. The CDR3 DNA reads as TGTGCCAGCAGTTCCTTAGCGGGAGGGCCCCAAGAGACCCAGTACTTC. The chain joins TRBV11-2 to TRBJ2-5; 11 bases are shared with TRBD2. From germline, CDR1 is SGHAT and CDR2 FQNNGV. This CDR3 comprises 16 residues. The J segment lost 1 base and the V segment lost 6 bases, leaving 7 bases of the junction unmatched.

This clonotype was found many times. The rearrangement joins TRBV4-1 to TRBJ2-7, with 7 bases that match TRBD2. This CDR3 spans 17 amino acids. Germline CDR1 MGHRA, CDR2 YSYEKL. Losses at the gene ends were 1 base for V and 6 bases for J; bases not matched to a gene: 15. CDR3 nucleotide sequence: TGCGCCAGCAGCCAAGTCCGTGGCGGGAGCGTCCTACCCGAGCAGTACTTC. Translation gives CASSQVRGGSVLPEQYF.

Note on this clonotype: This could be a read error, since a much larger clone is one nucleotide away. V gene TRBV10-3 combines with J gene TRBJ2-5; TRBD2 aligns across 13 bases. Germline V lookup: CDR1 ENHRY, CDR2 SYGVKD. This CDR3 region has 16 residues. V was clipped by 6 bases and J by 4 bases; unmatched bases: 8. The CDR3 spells CAISLGLAGVIETQYF. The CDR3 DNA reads TGTGCCATCAGCCTAGGACTAGCGGGAGTCATAGAGACCCAGTACTTC.

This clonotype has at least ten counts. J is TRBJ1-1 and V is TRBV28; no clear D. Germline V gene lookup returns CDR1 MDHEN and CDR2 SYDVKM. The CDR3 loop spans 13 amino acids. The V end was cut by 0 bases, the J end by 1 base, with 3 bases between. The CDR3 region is CASSLWGNTEAFF. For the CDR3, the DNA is TGTGCCAGCAGTTTATGGGGGAACACTGAAGCTTTCTTT.

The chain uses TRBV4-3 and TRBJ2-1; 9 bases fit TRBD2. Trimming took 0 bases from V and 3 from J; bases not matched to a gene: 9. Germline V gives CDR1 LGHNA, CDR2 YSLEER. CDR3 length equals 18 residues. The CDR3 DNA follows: TGCGCCAGCAGCCAAGATATGACTAGCGGCCCCCGCTACAATGAGCAGTTCTTC. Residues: CASSQDMTSGPRYNEQFF.

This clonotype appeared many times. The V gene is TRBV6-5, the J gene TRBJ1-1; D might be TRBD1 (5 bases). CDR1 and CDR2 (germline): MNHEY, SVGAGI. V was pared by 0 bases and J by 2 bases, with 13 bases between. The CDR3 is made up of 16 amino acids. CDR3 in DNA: TGTGCCAGCAGTTACTCCCCGACAGTGCGAAACACTGAAGCTTTCTTT. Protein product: CASSYSPTVRNTEAFF.

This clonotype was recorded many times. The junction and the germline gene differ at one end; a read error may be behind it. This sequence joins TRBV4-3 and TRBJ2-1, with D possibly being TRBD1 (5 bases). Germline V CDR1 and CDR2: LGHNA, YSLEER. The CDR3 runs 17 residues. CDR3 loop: CASIQVAGSGLYNEQFF. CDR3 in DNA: TGCGCCAGCATCCAAGTTGCAGGATCAGGGCTATACAATGAGCAGTTCTTC.

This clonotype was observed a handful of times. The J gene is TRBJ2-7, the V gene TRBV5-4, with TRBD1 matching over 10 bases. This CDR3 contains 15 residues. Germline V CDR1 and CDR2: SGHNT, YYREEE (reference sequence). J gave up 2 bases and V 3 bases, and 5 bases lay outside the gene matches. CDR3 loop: CASSSSDRGPYEQYF. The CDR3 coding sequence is TGTGCCAGCAGCTCCAGTGACAGGGGGCCCTACGAGCAGTACTTC.

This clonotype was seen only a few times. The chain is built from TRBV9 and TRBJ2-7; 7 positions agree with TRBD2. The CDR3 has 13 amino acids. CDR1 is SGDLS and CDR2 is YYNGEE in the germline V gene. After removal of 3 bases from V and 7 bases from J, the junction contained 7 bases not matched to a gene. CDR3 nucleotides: TGTGCCAGCAGCGATCGACTAGCTCGGGAGCAGTACTTC. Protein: CASSDRLAREQYF. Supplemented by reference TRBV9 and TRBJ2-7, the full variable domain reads DSGVTQTPKHLITATGQRVTLRCSPRSGDLSVYWYQQSLDQGLQFLIQYYNGEERAKGNILERFSAQQFPDLHSELNLSSLELGDSALYFCASSDRLAREQYFGPGTRLTVT.

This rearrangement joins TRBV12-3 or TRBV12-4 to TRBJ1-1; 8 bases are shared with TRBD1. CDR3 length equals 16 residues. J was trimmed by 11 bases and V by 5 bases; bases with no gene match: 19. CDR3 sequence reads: CASSDRGQGRALGAFF. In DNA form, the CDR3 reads TGTGCCAGCAGTGACAGGGGCCAGGGTAGGGCTTTGGGGGCTTTCTTT.

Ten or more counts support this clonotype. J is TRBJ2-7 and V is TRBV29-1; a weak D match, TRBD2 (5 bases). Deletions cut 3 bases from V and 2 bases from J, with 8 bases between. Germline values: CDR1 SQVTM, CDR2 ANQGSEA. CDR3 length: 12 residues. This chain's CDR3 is CSVEAGPYEQYF. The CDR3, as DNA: TGCAGCGTTGAGGCGGGTCCCTACGAGCAGTACTTC.

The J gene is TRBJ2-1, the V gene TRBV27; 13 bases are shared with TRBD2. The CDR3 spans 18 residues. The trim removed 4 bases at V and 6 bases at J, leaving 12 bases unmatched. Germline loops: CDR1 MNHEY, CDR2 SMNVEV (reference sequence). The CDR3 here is CASSSRLAGGPEGNEQFF. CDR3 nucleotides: TGTGCCAGCAGTTCGCGACTAGCGGGAGGCCCGGAGGGCAATGAGCAGTTCTTC.

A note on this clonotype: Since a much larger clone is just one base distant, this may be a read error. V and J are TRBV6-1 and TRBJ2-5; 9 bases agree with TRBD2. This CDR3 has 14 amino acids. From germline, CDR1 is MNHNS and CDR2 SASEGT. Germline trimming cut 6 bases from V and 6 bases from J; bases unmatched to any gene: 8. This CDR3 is CASRASGILQTQYF. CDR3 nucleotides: TGTGCCAGCAGAGCTAGCGGGATCCTTCAGACCCAGTACTTC.

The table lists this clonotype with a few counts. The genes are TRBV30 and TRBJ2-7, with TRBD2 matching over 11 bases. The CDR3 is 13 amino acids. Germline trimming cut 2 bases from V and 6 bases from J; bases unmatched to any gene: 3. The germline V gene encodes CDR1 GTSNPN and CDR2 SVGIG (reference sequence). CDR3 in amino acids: CAWSLGLAVEQYF. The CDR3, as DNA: TGTGCCTGGAGTTTGGGACTAGCGGTCGAGCAGTACTTC.

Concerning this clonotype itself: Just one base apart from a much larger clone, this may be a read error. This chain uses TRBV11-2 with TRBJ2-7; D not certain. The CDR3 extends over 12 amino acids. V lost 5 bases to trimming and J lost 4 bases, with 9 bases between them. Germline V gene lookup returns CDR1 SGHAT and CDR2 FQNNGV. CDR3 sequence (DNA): TGTGCCAGCAGCATATCAAATTACGAGCAGTACTTC. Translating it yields CASSISNYEQYF.

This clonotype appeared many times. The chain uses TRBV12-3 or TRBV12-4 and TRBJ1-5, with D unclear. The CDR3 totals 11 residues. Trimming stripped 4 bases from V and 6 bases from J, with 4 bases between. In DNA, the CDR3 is TGTGCCAGCAGTTCCGGTCAGCCCCAGCATTTT. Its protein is CASSSGQPQHF.

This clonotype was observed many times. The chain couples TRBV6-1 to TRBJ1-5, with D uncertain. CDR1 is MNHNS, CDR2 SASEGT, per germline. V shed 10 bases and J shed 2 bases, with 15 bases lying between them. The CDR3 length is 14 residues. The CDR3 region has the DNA TGTGCCACCGGGTTGGAGGGTGGCAATCAGCCCCAGCATTTT. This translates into CATGLEGGNQPQHF.

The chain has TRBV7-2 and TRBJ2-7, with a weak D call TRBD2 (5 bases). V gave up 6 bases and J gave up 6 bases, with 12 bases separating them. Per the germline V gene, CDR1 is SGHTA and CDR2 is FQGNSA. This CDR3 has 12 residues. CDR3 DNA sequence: TGTGCCAGCAGGTCTGTACGGGGCGAGCAGTACTTC. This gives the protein CASRSVRGEQYF.

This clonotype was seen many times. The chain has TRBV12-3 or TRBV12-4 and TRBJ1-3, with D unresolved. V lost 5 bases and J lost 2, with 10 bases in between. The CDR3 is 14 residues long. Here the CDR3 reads CASSDVAPGNTIYF. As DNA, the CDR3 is TGTGCCAGCAGTGACGTGGCGCCTGGAAACACCATATATTTT.

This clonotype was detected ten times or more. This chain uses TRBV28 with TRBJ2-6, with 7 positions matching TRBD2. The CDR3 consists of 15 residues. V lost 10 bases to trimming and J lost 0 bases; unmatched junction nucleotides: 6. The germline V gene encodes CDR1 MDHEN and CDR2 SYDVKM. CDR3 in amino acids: CATSSGSSGANVLTF. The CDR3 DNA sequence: TGTGCCACCTCTAGCGGCAGCTCTGGGGCCAACGTCCTGACTTTC.

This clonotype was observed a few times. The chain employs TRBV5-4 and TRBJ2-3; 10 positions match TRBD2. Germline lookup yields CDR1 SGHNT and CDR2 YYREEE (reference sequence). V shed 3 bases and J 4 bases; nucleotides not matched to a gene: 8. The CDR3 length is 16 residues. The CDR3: CASSWASGRAADTQYF. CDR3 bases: TGTGCCAGCAGCTGGGCTAGCGGGAGAGCGGCAGATACGCAGTATTTT.